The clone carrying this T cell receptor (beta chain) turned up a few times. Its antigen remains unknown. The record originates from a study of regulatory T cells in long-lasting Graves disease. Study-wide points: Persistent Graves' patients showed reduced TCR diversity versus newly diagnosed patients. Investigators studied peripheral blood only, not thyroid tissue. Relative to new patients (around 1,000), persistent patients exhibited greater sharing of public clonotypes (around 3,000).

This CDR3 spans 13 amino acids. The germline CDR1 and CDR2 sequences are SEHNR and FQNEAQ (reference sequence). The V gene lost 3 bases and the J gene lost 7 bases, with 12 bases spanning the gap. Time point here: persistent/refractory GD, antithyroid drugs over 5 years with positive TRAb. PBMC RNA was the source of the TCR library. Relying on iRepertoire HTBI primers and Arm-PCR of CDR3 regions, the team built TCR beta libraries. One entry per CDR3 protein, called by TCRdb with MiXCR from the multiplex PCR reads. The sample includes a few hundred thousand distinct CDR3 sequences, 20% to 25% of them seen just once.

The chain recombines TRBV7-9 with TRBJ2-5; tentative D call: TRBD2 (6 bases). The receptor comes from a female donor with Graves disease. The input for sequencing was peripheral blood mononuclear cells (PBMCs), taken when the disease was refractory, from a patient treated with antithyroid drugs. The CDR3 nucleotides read TGTGCCAGCAGCTTGAATTGGGAGGCGACCCAGTACTTC. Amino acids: CASSLNWEATQYF.